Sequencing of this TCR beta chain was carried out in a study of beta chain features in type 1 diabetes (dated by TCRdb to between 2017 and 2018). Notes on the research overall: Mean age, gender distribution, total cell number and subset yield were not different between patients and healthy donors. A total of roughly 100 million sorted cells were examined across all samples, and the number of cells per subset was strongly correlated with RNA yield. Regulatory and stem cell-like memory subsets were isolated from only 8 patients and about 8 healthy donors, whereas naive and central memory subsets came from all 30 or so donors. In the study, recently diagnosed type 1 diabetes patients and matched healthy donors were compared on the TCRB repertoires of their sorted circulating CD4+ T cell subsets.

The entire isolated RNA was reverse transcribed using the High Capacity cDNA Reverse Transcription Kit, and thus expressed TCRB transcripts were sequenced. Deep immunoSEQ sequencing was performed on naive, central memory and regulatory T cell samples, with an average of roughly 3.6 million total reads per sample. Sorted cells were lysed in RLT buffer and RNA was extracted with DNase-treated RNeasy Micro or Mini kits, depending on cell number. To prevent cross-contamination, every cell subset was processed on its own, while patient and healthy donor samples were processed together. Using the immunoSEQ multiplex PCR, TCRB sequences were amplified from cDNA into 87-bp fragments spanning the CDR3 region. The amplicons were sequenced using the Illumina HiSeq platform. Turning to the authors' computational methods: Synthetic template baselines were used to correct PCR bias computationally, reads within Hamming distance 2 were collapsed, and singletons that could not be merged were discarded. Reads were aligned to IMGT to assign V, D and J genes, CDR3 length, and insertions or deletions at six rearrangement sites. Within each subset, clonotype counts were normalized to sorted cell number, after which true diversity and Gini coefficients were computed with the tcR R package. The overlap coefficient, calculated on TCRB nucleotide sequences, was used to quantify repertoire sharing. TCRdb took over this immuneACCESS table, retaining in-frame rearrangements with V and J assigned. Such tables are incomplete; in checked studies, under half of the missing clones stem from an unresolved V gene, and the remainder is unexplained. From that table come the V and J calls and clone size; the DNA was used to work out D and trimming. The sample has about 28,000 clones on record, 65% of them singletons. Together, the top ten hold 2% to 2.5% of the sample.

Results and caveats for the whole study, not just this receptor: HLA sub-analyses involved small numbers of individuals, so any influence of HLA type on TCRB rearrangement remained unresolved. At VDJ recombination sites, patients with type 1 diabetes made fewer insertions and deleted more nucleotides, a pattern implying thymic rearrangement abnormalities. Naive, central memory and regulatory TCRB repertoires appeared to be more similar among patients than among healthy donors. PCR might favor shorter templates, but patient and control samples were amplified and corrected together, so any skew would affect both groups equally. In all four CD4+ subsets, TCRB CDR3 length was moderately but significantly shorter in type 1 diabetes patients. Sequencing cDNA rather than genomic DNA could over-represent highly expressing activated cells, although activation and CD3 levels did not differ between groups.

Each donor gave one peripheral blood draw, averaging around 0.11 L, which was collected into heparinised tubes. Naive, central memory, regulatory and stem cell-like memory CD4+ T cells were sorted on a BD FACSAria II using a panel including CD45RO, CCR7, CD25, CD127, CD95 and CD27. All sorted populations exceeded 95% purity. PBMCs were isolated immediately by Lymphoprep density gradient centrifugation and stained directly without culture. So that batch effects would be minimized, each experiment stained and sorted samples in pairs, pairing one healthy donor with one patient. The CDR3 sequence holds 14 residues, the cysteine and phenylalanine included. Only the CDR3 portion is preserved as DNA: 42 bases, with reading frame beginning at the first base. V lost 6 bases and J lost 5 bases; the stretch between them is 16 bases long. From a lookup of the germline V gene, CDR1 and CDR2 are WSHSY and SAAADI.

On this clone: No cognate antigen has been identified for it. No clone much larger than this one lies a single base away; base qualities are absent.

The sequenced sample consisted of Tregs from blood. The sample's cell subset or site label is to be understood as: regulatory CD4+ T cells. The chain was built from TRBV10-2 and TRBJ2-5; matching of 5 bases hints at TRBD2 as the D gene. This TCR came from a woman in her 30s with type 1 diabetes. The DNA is TGCGCCAGCAGGGGATGGGAGATTGAGGAGACCCAGTACTTC. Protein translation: CASRGWEIEETQYF.